This T cell receptor beta chain comes out of a study of T cells after yellow fever vaccination. General observations from the study: The booster response re-showed most primary clones: over 95% CD4, more than 80% CD8.

Universal primer sites and UMIs were introduced during 5'RACE template-switching synthesis of TCR cDNA. TCRdb re-called the 5' RACE reads with MiXCR, one entry per CDR3 protein. The sample lists 40,000 or so distinct CDR3 sequences; 6.8% were seen once. This clonotype has a handful of counts. The length of the CDR3 is 13 residues. V lost 2 bases and J 0 bases, leaving 5 bases between the germline ends. Germline V gene sequence: CDR1 SGHRS, CDR2 YFSETQ. This sequence joins TRBV5-1 and TRBJ2-5; D ambiguous. The receptor comes from a man aged 30 to 45 who received the YFV17D yellow fever vaccine. Sequenced here: CD8+ T cells not binding an NS4B(214-222) dextramer, sorted from PBMCs, sampled 45 days after the yellow fever booster vaccination. CDR3 bases: TGCGCCAGCAGCTTCAGGTACCAAGAGACCCAGTACTTC. It translates to CASSFRYQETQYF.